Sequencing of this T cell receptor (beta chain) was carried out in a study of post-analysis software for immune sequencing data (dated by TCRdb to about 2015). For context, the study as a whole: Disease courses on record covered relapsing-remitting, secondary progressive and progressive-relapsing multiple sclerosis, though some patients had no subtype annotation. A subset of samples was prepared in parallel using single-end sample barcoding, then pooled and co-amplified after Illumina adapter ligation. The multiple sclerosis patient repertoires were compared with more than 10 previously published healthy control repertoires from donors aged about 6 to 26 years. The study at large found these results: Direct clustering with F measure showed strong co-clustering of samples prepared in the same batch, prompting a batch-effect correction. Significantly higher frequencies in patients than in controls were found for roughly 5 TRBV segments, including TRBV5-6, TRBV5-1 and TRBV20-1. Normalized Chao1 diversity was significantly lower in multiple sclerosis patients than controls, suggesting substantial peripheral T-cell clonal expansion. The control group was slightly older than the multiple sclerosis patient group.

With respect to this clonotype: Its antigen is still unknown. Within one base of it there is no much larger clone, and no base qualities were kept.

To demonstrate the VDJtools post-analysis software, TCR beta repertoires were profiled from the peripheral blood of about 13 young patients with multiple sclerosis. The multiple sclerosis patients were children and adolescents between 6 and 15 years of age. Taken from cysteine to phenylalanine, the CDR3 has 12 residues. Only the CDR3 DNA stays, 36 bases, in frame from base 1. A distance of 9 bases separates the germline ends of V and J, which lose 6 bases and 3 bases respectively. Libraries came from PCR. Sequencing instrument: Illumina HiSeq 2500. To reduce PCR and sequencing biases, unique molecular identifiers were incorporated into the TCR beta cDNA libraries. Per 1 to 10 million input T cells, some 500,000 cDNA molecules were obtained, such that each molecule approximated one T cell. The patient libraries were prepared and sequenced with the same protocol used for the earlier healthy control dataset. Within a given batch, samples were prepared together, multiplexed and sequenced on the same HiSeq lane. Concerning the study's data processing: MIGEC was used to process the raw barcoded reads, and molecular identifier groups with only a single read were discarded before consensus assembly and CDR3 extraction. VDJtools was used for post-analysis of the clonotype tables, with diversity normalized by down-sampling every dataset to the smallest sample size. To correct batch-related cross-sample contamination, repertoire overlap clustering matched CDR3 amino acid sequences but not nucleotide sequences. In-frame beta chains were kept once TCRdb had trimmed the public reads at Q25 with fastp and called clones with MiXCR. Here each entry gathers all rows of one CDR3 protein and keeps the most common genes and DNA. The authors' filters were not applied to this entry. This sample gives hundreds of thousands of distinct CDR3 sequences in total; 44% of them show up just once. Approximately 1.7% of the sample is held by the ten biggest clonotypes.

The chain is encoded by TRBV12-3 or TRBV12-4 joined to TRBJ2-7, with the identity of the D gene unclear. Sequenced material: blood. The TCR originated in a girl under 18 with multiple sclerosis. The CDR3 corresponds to CASSMDGYEQYF. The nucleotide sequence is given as TGTGCCAGCAGCATGGACGGCTACGAGCAGTACTTC.